The present T cell receptor beta chain was sequenced within a study of blood T cell repertoires in COVID-19. Overall study: There were acute and convalescent COVID-19 samples, and they came from the United States, Italy and Spain. T cells, B-cell-depleted T cells, or PBMCs provided the cDNA or gDNA that served as material.

In Seattle, patients joined the study during active infection and were tracked longitudinally. CDR3 length: 13 amino acids. CDR1 and CDR2 (germline): SGHAT, FQNNGV. V lost 5 bases and J lost 4, with 9 bases in between. Study processing details: Amplifying reference gene primers gave estimates of nucleated cell counts. The repertoire was sequenced with immunoSEQ multiplex PCR; TCRdb's copy has only in-frame clones and lacks some. V and J calls and clone size follow that table, whereas D and trimming were derived from the DNA. The sample lists fewer than 500,000 clones; about 90% were seen once. The source is a man younger than 35 with COVID-19, enrolled during active disease. The chain is built from TRBV11-2 and TRBJ2-1, with D possibly TRBD2 on 5 matching bases. The specimen was peripheral blood. The CDR3 sequence is CASSPGLYNEQFF. CDR3 nucleotide sequence: TGTGCCAGCAGCCCAGGACTGTACAATGAGCAGTTCTTC.